One sample yielded the 20 T cell receptor beta chains listed below, sequenced in a study of shared clonotypes between healthy human individuals (dated by TCRdb to 2020 to 2021). Receptor amplification or capture employed the immunoSEQ multiplex PCR assay. In TCRdb, the immuneACCESS table is reduced to in-frame sequences with V and J assigned. These tables do not hold every clone; where another copy was compared, an unresolved V gene accounts for under half, and the others remain unexplained. This sample holds around 1.5 million clones; nearly 99% were observed only once. The ten largest clones capture around 0.45% of the sample. Sequencing input: naive CD4+ T cells sorted from blood. The cell subset or site label on this specimen signifies: CD45RA+ positively selected. Receptors were obtained from a man aged 25 to 40 in good health.

The gene calls are TRBV10-1 and TRBJ2-5, with TRBD1 identical over 7 bases. Germline assignment: CDR1 WNHNN and CDR2 SYGVQD (reference sequence). The CDR3 loop spans 13 amino acids. V shed 5 bases, J shed 5 bases, and the junction held 5 bases outside the gene matches. The CDR3 DNA reads TGCGCCAGCAGTCTACAGGGGTGGGAGACCCAGTACTTC. Its translation is CASSLQGWETQYF.

V and J are TRBV29-1 and TRBJ2-1, with D maybe TRBD1 (6 bases). The V gene lost 7 bases and the J gene lost 3 bases, with 19 bases spanning the gap. The germline V gene encodes CDR1 SQVTM and CDR2 ANQGSEA. This CDR3 contains 15 residues. The CDR3 DNA reads TGCAGCGCCACGAACAGGGACCCCGTCTACAATGAGCAGTTCTTC. It is translated as CSATNRDPVYNEQFF.

CDR3 DNA: TGTGCCAGCAGCACCACACGACTAGGAATCTACGAGCAGTACTTC. Translated, it gives CASSTTRLGIYEQYF. The rearrangement uses TRBV7-6 and TRBJ2-7; a weak D match, TRBD2 (6 bases). The CDR3 is 15 amino acids. From germline, CDR1 is SGHVS and CDR2 FNYEAQ. V lost 5 bases to trimming and J lost 3 bases, with 17 bases between them.

This chain links TRBV28 with TRBJ1-2; D is perhaps TRBD1 (5 bases). Trimming pared 6 bases from V and 6 bases from J, leaving 17 bases between. Germline assignment: CDR1 MDHEN and CDR2 SYDVKM. This CDR3 is built from 14 residues. The CDR3 DNA is TGTGCCAGCAGCCCCCCGGGACTTACCAATGGCTACACCTTC. This codes for CASSPPGLTNGYTF.

The rearrangement uses TRBV7-2 and TRBJ1-5; TRBD1 might be the D (6 bases). Between the trimmed V and J ends, which lost 1 base and 6 bases, there was a span of 10 bases. The CDR3 consists of 14 residues. Germline values: CDR1 SGHTA, CDR2 FQGNSA. The CDR3 reads CASSLVQGSQPQHF. In nucleotides, the CDR3 is TGTGCCAGCAGCTTAGTACAGGGAAGTCAGCCCCAGCATTTT.

The chain employs TRBV28 and TRBJ2-5; 7 bases agree with TRBD2. Trimming removed 7 bases from V and 4 bases from J; junction bases left unmatched: 9. Germline-derived CDR1 and CDR2 are MDHEN and SYDVKM. This CDR3 region has 14 residues. In nucleotides, the CDR3 is TGTGCCAGCACCTCCGGGGGGTATGGAGAGACCCAGTACTTC. Its translation: CASTSGGYGETQYF.

Worth noting for this clone: Other DNA sequences within the sample encode an identical CDR3. The genes are TRBV18 and TRBJ2-7; D unresolved. Germline V gene lookup returns CDR1 KGHSH and CDR2 LQKENI. The CDR3 covers 14 residues. V was clipped by 1 base and J by 0 bases, with 7 bases between them. The CDR3 nucleotides are TGTGCCAGCTCACCACTCGACAACTCCTACGAGCAGTACTTC. This encodes CASSPLDNSYEQYF.

The chain links TRBV29-1 to TRBJ2-7; no reliable D call. This CDR3 comprises 12 residues. Germline CDR1 and CDR2: SQVTM and ANQGSEA. The V end lost 3 bases, the J end lost 3 bases, and 9 bases lay between the germline ends. The CDR3 reads CSVDRSFYEQYF. The CDR3, as DNA: TGCAGCGTTGACAGGAGTTTCTACGAGCAGTACTTC.

To note about this clone: Distinct nucleotide sequences in the sample also encode this CDR3. This rearrangement joins TRBV6-1 to TRBJ2-2; maybe TRBD1 (6 bases). Trimming shortened V by 2 bases and J by 5 bases, and 9 bases separated the two germline ends. In germline, CDR1 is MNHNS, CDR2 SASEGT. There are 14 residues in the CDR3. CDR3 DNA sequence: TGTGCCAGCAGTGAACAGGGGAGTACCGGGGAGCTGTTTTTT. Protein: CASSEQGSTGELFF.

CDR3 nucleotides: TGCGCCAGCAGCCAAACAGGGGGCAAAGAGACCCAGTACTTC. As protein: CASSQTGGKETQYF. The gene calls are TRBV5-1 and TRBJ2-5; 9 bases align to TRBD1. The germline CDR1 and CDR2 sequences are SGHRS and YFSETQ. There are 14 residues in the CDR3. Germline trimming cut 4 bases from V and 3 bases from J; bases unmatched to any gene: 4.

The chain uses TRBV19 and TRBJ2-3; 7 bases agree with TRBD2. The CDR3 consists of 14 residues. From germline, CDR1 is LNHDA and CDR2 SQIVND (reference sequence). V lost 5 bases, J lost 4 bases, and 6 bases stayed unmatched. CDR3 sequence (DNA): TGTGCCAGTAGTGTGCGGGAGAAGGCAGATACGCAGTATTTT. Its protein is CASSVREKADTQYF.

The chain carries TRBV14 and TRBJ2-1; TRBD2 agrees at 14 bases. With V trimmed by 7 bases and J by 5 bases, 4 bases remained unmatched. Germline CDR1 SGHDN, CDR2 FVKESK. This CDR3 is built from 15 residues. The CDR3: CASIPGLAGDNEQFF. The DNA of the CDR3 is TGTGCCAGCATTCCGGGACTAGCGGGAGACAATGAGCAGTTCTTC.

The rearrangement uses TRBV27 and TRBJ2-1, with D unresolved. This CDR3 is built from 12 residues. Per germline, CDR1 MNHEY and CDR2 SMNVEV (reference sequence). Deletions cut 8 bases from V and 4 bases from J, with 9 bases between. The CDR3 DNA reads as TGTGCCAGCGGGAAGGCTTACAATGAGCAGTTCTTC. Residues: CASGKAYNEQFF.

The J gene is TRBJ2-5, the V gene TRBV5-1; the D gene is possibly TRBD2 (5 bases). CDR1 and CDR2 from the germline V gene are SGHRS and YFSETQ. V was trimmed by 3 bases and J by 4 bases, leaving 10 bases between them. This CDR3 has 13 residues. The CDR3 here is CASSSEGGETQYF. The CDR3 DNA reads as TGCGCCAGCAGCTCCGAGGGTGGAGAGACCCAGTACTTC.

CDR3 in DNA: TGTGCCAGCAGTACGTATGGGGGAAGGTACGAGCAGTACTTC. It yields the protein CASSTYGGRYEQYF. J is TRBJ2-7 and V is TRBV27, with D tentatively TRBD1 or TRBD2 (5 bases each). The CDR3 totals 14 residues. Trimming pared 5 bases from V and 4 bases from J, leaving 15 bases between. Germline V CDR1 and CDR2: MNHEY, SMNVEV (reference sequence).

The V call is TRBV9, the J call TRBJ1-2, with D possibly matching TRBD1 (5 bases). V was shortened by 0 bases and J by 8 bases, with 14 bases between the two germline ends. CDR1 and CDR2 from the germline V gene are SGDLS and YYNGEE. CDR3 length: 14 residues. The CDR3 DNA reads TGTGCCAGCAGCGTAGATCAGGGCCAAGTAGGCTACACCTTC. Its translation is CASSVDQGQVGYTF.

Remarks on this clone: Other nucleotide sequences in the sample specify the same CDR3. V gene TRBV12-5 combines with J gene TRBJ2-3; the D is unclear. Germline V gene sequence: CDR1 LGHNT, CDR2 FRNRAP. This CDR3 comprises 15 residues. Trimming removed 5 bases at V and 0 bases at J, with 12 bases between. In DNA, the CDR3 is TGTGCTAGTGGTCTGTCAGGATCTAGCACAGATACGCAGTATTTT. Residues: CASGLSGSSTDTQYF.

The chain links TRBV7-2 to TRBJ1-5; unclear D gene. Looked up from germline, CDR1 is SGHTA and CDR2 is FQGNSA. This CDR3 comprises 16 residues. V was pared by 4 bases and J by 6 bases, with 19 bases between. The CDR3 loop reads CASSSYPSVASQPQHF. CDR3 nucleotide sequence: TGTGCCAGCAGCTCCTATCCCAGCGTGGCGAGTCAGCCCCAGCATTTT.

The CDR3 DNA reads as TGTGCCAGCAGCTTAATGGCATCTTTCAACATTCAGTACTTC. This gives the protein CASSLMASFNIQYF. The genes are TRBV5-6 and TRBJ2-4; D ambiguous. CDR1 and CDR2 from the germline V gene are SGHDT and YYEEEE. V lost 2 bases, J lost 7 bases, and 13 bases lay in between. The CDR3 sequence is 14 residues long.

This clone was counted once. The rearrangement joins TRBV4-1 to TRBJ2-7, with D unclear. The V end lost 2 bases, the J end lost 0 bases, and 17 bases lay between the germline ends. Germline V CDR1 and CDR2: MGHRA, YSYEKL. CDR3 length equals 17 residues. In DNA form, the CDR3 reads TGCGCCAGCAGCCAAAAGATTCTCCAGTGGGTCTCCTACGAGCAGTACTTC. Encoded protein: CASSQKILQWVSYEQYF.